This T cell receptor (beta chain) was identified during a study of T cells in Graves' hyperthyroidism and ophthalmopathy (dated by TCRdb to about 2019). Regarding the study in general: Peripheral blood was collected at initial diagnosis, before any treatment. TCR V-J signatures able to tell the groups apart were searched for in a discovery cohort of more than 90 patients, of whom 43 had Graves' ophthalmopathy and some 60 had stable Graves' hyperthyroidism. An independent validation cohort of fewer than 20 hyperthyroidism patients and approximately 16 patients who later progressed to ophthalmopathy tested prospective prediction of ophthalmopathy. The 95 to 100 discovery patients were divided at random into training and test sets in a 7:3 ratio. The study also compared thyroid tissue and blood T-cell repertoires from several Graves' hyperthyroidism patients. After sampling, hyperthyroidism patients received methimazole starting at 30 mg daily, and ophthalmopathy patients received high-dose intravenous methylprednisolone. The paper describes TCR Vbeta CDR3 sequencing of 130 to 150 peripheral blood samples, made up of some 42 ophthalmopathy patients, roughly 72 hyperthyroidism patients and 17 progressor patients. Overall results and qualifications from the work: Blood samples also contained most of the expanded thyroid clonotypes (frequency above 0.001), which suggests that blood repertoires may reflect thyroid immune responses. In validation, progression to ophthalmopathy was predicted by the model with around 70% sensitivity and around 75% specificity, a median of roughly 6 months before onset. Sample size was not statistically predetermined, and investigators were not blinded to group allocation. Ophthalmopathy was separated from stable hyperthyroidism by a 13 V-J signature model, with about 88% sensitivity and about 81% specificity obtained in cross-validation and 80%/75% obtained in testing.

This clonotype has a count of ten or more. Its antigen remains unidentified. No base qualities exist here, and no much larger clone lies one base off it. Graves' hyperthyroidism was defined as stable when no progression to ophthalmopathy occurred over 18 months of follow-up. The hyperthyroidism patients were between 18 and 65 years old and newly diagnosed, with a disease duration of less than 2 months. Exclusion was applied to patients with uncontrolled infections, other autoimmune diseases, pregnancy or lactation. Clinical symptoms, serum thyroxine and TRAb, thyroid ultrasound, and orbital computed tomography formed the basis for the diagnoses. Ficoll-Paque density gradient centrifugation was used to isolate PBMCs from around 10 ml of fresh peripheral blood. Total RNA was extracted with Trizol reagent, and quality was checked on an Agilent 2100 Bioanalyzer. From a lookup of the germline V gene (reference sequence), CDR1 and CDR2 are DFQATT and SNEGSKA. Germline trimming: 4 bases from V, 3 bases from J; junction bases outside gene matches: 6. The cysteine opens and the phenylalanine closes a CDR3 of 14 amino acids. The kept DNA is CDR3 alone, 42 bases in frame from the first base.

The TCR beta CDR3 regions were amplified from the RNA transcripts. The first round of RT-PCR for the TCR CDR3 was performed with the HTBI primer set and the Qiagen OneStep RT-PCR kit. The libraries were constructed in a second round of multiplex PCR and then size-selected and purified. Sequencing of the libraries was done on an Illumina HiSeq2000 using paired-end 100 bp reads. The paper's data handling went like this. SOAPnuke was used to process the raw data, removing reads that contained adapters or uncalled bases, had a mean Phred below 15, or lacked an exact match to the constant primer or identifier. COPE v1.2.5 was used to merge the high-quality paired reads, and each unique nucleotide sequence was defined as a clonotype. MiTCR v1.1 was used to align the clonotypes against IMGT TRBV, TRBD and TRBJ reference segments. Only V-J combinations with frequency above 0.0001, covering about 99% of repertoires, were analysed. The TCS score was defined as F50 (clonal expansion) divided by E x V (chaos), with BLOSUM62-based TCRdist calculated between CDR3 peptides within each V-J. Welch's t-statistics and random forest reduced 450 to 600 V-J features to about 13, which were used in a naive Bayes classifier (R e1071). TCRdb handled the public reads itself, with Q25 trimming in fastp and clone calling in MiXCR, and kept productive beta chains. Rows with one shared CDR3 protein collapse into an entry with the most common genes and DNA. TCRdb's processing, not the study's, gives the V and J calls here. Recorded for this sample are about 560,000 distinct CDR3 sequences; 16% of them occurred a single time. Clones ranked in the top ten supply roughly 18% of the sample.

This receptor was identified in a young woman with Graves' hyperthyroidism. The sample taken for sequencing was blood. Recombination connected TRBV20-1 to TRBJ2-7, and 10 junction bases match TRBD2. The nucleotide sequence is TGCAGTGCTACCAGACTAGCGGGCCTCTACGAGCAGTACTTC. Its translation reads: CSATRLAGLYEQYF.